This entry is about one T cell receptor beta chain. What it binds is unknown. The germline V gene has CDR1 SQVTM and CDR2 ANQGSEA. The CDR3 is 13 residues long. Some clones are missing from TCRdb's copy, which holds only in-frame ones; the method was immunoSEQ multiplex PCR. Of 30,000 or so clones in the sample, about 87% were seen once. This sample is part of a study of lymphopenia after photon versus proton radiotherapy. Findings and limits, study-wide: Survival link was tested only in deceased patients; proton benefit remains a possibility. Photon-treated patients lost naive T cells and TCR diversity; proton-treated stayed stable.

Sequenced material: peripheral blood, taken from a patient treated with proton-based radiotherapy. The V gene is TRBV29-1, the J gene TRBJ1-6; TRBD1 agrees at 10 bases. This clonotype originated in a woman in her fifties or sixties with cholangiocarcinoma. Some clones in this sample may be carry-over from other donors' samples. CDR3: CVDRQGADSPLHF. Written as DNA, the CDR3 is TGCGTTGATAGACAGGGGGCTGATTCACCCCTCCACTTT.